These T cell receptor beta chains were read from a single sample in a study of cytomegalovirus exposure and HLA in healthy donors. Clones were sequenced by immunoSEQ multiplex PCR, and TCRdb holds only the in-frame ones, with some missing. Here the sample spans approximately 150,000 clones, around 85% being singletons. The sample was PBMCs. These receptors all stem from a woman between 25 and 40 years old in good health and CMV-seronegative. Both conserved end residues are part of each CDR3. The D gene is left open where the match is weak. Size tells how often a clone was seen (once, few, many) or the class of an expanded clone, and some rows leave it out.

d_call	clone_size	v_call	j_call	cdr3_aa	cdr3_nt
NA	NA	TRBV28	TRBJ2-7	CASRGLTNYEQYF	TGTGCCAGCAGAGGACTAACCAATTACGAGCAGTACTTC
TRBD1	once	TRBV5-5	TRBJ1-5	CASSPGQGRQPQHF	TGTGCCAGCAGCCCTGGACAGGGGCGCCAGCCCCAGCATTTT
NA	NA	TRBV5-5	TRBJ2-2	CASSGEDTGELFF	TGTGCCAGCAGCGGCGAGGACACCGGGGAGCTGTTTTTT
NA	NA	TRBV9	TRBJ2-5	CASSEGVGETQYF	TGTGCCAGCAGCGAAGGGGTTGGGGAGACCCAGTACTTC
TRBD1	once	TRBV2	TRBJ1-6	CARRTGDNSPLHF	TGTGCCAGGAGGACAGGGGATAATTCACCCCTCCACTTT
TRBD2	NA	TRBV6-1	TRBJ2-7	CASRASGGYEQYF	TGTGCCAGCAGAGCTAGCGGGGGGTACGAGCAGTACTTC
NA	NA	TRBV7-2	TRBJ1-1	CASSLPPGSEAFF	TGTGCCAGCAGCTTACCCCCCGGGAGTGAAGCTTTCTTT
TRBD2	NA	TRBV6-5	TRBJ2-7	CASGRGGRATYEQYF	TGCGCCAGCGGTAGGGGTGGGAGGGCCACCTACGAGCAGTACTTC
NA	NA	TRBV4-3	TRBJ2-7	CASSQEGQSYEQYF	TGCGCCAGCAGCCAAGAGGGGCAGTCCTACGAGCAGTACTTC
TRBD1	NA	TRBV5-4	TRBJ2-7	CASSLGNRGQYEQYF	TGTGCCAGCAGCCTCGGCAACAGGGGGCAGTACGAGCAGTACTTC
TRBD1	NA	TRBV5-8	TRBJ1-5	CASRFRGRSNQPQHF	TGTGCCAGCAGATTCAGGGGGCGAAGCAATCAGCCCCAGCATTTT
TRBD1	few	TRBV4-1	TRBJ1-3	CASSQVFKGAKNTIYF	TGCGCCAGCAGCCAAGTATTCAAGGGGGCTAAAAACACCATATATTTT
TRBD2	NA	TRBV4-1	TRBJ2-5	CASSQSTSLAGEETQYF	TGCGCCAGCAGCCAATCGACCTCCCTAGCGGGGGAAGAGACCCAGTACTTC
TRBD1	NA	TRBV19	TRBJ1-4	CASSPTTGGFEKLFF	TGTGCCAGTAGTCCGACGACAGGGGGTTTTGAAAAACTGTTTTTT
NA	NA	TRBV9	TRBJ1-4	CASSADSAPNEKLFF	TGTGCCAGCAGCGCCGACAGTGCGCCTAATGAAAAACTGTTTTTT
NA	NA	TRBV6-6	TRBJ1-2	CASSSGANYGYTF	TGTGCCAGCAGTTCCGGGGCTAACTATGGCTACACCTTC
NA	NA	TRBV18	TRBJ2-1	CASSDLLSSYNEQFF	TGTGCCAGCTCAGATCTTCTGAGCTCCTACAATGAGCAGTTCTTC
NA	NA	TRBV7-3	TRBJ2-5	CASSPNRREQYF	TGTGCCAGCAGCCCCAACAGGAGGGAGCAGTACTTC
TRBD2	NA	TRBV4-1	TRBJ2-7	CASSLVSGLAGGSEQYF	TGCGCCAGCAGCCTAGTTTCCGGACTAGCGGGAGGAAGCGAGCAGTACTTC
TRBD1	few	TRBV30	TRBJ1-5	CAWSEGQGDQPQHF	TGTGCCTGGAGTGAGGGACAGGGGGATCAGCCCCAGCATTTT
TRBD1	once	TRBV11-2	TRBJ1-4	CASSLAGTDNEKLFF	TGTGCCAGCAGCTTAGCCGGGACAGATAATGAAAAACTGTTTTTT
NA	NA	TRBV6-5	TRBJ1-6	CASSTQGIRNSPLHF	TGTGCCAGCAGTACGCAGGGTATCCGCAATTCACCCCTCCACTTT
NA	NA	TRBV4-1	TRBJ2-7	CASSHLAWTLSYEQYF	TGCGCCAGCAGCCACCTTGCTTGGACTCTTTCCTACGAGCAGTACTTC
TRBD1	NA	TRBV11-2	TRBJ2-7	CASSAGTGDQLALFYEQYF	TGCGCCAGCAGCGCCGGGACAGGGGACCAATTAGCCCTATTTTACGAGCAGTACTTC
TRBD1	NA	TRBV27	TRBJ1-1	CASSADTGGFTEAFF	TGTGCCAGCAGTGCGGATACAGGGGGCTTTACTGAAGCTTTCTTT
NA	NA	TRBV6-6	TRBJ1-4	CASSYSIGRGEKLFF	TGTGCCAGCAGTTACTCGATCGGTAGGGGTGAAAAACTGTTTTTT
NA	NA	TRBV5-1	TRBJ2-2	CASSYNRDSELFF	TGCGCCAGCAGCTACAACAGGGATAGTGAGCTGTTTTTT
NA	NA	TRBV19	TRBJ1-5	CATRSGRQFNSNQPQHF	TGTGCCACTCGCTCCGGCCGACAGTTTAATAGCAATCAGCCCCAGCATTTT
NA	NA	TRBV7-2	TRBJ2-2	CASSLFLGGGTGELFF	TGTGCCAGCAGCTTGTTTCTGGGAGGGGGCACCGGGGAGCTGTTTTTT
NA	NA	TRBV15	TRBJ1-4	CATSEGATNEKLFF	TGTGCCACCAGCGAGGGAGCAACTAATGAAAAACTGTTTTTT
NA	NA	TRBV27	TRBJ1-2	CASSLVKDSGHGYTF	TGTGCCAGCAGTTTAGTCAAAGACAGCGGGCATGGCTACACCTTC
TRBD2	NA	TRBV5-1	TRBJ2-5	CASSFGLAGGTEETQYF	TGCGCCAGCAGCTTTGGACTAGCGGGGGGGACTGAAGAGACCCAGTACTTC
NA	NA	TRBV29-1	TRBJ1-6	CSVKGSRQGSPLHF	TGCAGCGTCAAAGGTAGCAGGCAGGGTTCACCCCTCCACTTT
NA	NA	TRBV10-3	TRBJ2-3	CAIKGGPPDTQYF	TGTGCCATCAAGGGGGGGCCTCCAGATACGCAGTATTTT
NA	NA	TRBV12-5	TRBJ1-5	CASGPQAGGYYQPQHF	TGTGCTAGTGGTCCCCAAGCCGGGGGTTACTATCAGCCCCAGCATTTT
TRBD1	NA	TRBV10-3	TRBJ2-7	CAISGDRTISYEQYF	TGTGCCATCAGTGGGGACAGGACGATCTCCTACGAGCAGTACTTC
TRBD1	NA	TRBV5-4	TRBJ1-6	CASSLLDRGSPLHF	TGTGCCAGCAGCTTACTCGACAGGGGCTCACCCCTCCACTTT
TRBD1	NA	TRBV5-1	TRBJ1-2	CASSLGQGVYRGYTF	TGCGCCAGCAGCCTAGGACAGGGAGTATATCGGGGCTACACCTTC
NA	NA	TRBV18	TRBJ2-7	CASSPQRTADEQYF	TGTGCCAGCTCACCACAACGGACAGCTGACGAGCAGTACTTC
TRBD1	once	TRBV9	TRBJ2-3	CASSVDTTPRQGTQYF	TGTGCCAGCAGCGTAGATACTACCCCTCGACAGGGTACGCAGTATTTT
TRBD1	NA	TRBV28	TRBJ2-7	CASSLWDRVNEQYF	TGTGCCAGCAGTTTATGGGACAGGGTCAACGAGCAGTACTTC
TRBD2	NA	TRBV7-8	TRBJ2-3	CASSPRLAGEFTDTQYF	TGTGCCAGCAGCCCTCGACTAGCGGGAGAGTTCACAGATACGCAGTATTTT